The table lists the clone carrying this T cell receptor (beta chain) with a few counts. The antigen remains undetermined. This CDR3 is built from 10 residues. The V end was cut by 3 bases, the J end by 7 bases, with 7 bases between. Germline V gene data show CDR1 as DFQATT and CDR2 as SNEGSKA (reference sequence). These data originate in a study of response to subunit inactivated influenza vaccine. TCRdb reprocessed the RT-PCR reads via MiXCR and lists one record per CDR3 protein. The profile covers some 600,000 distinct CDR3 sequences, with approximately 15% appearing a single time and about 7.4% taken by the ten largest. Study conclusions and caveats: The study's authors posited that every seasonal influenza vaccination enlists few new T cells.

Sample: PBMCs from blood, taken approximately 15 days before vaccination. The sequence was obtained from a man over 45 who received an inactivated influenza vaccine. The chain combines TRBV20-1 with TRBJ2-7; D is uncertain. CDR3 residues: CSARSEEQYF. As DNA, the CDR3 is TGCAGTGCTAGGTCTGAAGAGCAGTACTTC.